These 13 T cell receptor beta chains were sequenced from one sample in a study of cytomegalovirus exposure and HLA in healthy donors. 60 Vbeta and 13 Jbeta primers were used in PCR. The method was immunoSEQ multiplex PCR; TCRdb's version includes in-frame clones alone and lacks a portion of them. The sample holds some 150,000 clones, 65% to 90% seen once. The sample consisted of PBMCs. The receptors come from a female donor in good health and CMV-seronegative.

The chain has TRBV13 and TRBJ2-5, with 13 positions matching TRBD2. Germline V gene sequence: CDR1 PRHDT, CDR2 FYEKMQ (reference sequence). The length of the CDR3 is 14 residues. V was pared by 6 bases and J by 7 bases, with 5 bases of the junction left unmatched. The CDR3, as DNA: TGTGCCAGCAGATTGAGGACTAGCGGGGGGACCCAGTACTTC. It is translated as CASRLRTSGGTQYF.

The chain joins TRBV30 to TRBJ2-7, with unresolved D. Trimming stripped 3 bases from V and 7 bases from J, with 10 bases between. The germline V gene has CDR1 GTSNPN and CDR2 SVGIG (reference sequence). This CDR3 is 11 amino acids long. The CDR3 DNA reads TGTGCCTGGAGCTCCCTTCTGGAGCAGTACTTC. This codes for CAWSSLLEQYF.

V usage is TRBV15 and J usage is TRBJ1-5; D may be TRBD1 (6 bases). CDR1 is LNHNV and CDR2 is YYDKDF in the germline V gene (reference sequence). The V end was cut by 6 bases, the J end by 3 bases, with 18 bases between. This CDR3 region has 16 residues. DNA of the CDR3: TGTGCCACCAGGCCCCAGGGGAAGAGCCTCAATCAGCCCCAGCATTTT. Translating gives CATRPQGKSLNQPQHF.

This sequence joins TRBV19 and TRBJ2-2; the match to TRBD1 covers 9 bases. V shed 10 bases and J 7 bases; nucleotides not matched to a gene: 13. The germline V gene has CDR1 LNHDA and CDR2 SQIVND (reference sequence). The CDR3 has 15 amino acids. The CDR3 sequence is CATSEGQGRVGELFF. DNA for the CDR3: TGTGCCACCTCAGAGGGACAGGGAAGAGTCGGGGAGCTGTTTTTT.

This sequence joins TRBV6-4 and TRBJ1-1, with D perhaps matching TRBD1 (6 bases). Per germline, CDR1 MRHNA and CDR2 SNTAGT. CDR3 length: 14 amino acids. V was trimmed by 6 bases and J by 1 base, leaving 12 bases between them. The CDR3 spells CASSEDSQNTEAFF. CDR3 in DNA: TGTGCCAGCAGCGAGGACAGCCAGAACACTGAAGCTTTCTTT.

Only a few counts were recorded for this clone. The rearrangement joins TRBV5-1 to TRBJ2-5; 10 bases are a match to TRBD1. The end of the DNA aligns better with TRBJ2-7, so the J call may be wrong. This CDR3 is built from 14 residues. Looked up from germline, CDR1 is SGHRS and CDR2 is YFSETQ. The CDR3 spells CASSQGQGFNEQYF. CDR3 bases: TGCGCCAGCAGTCAGGGACAGGGGTTCAACGAGCAGTACTTC.

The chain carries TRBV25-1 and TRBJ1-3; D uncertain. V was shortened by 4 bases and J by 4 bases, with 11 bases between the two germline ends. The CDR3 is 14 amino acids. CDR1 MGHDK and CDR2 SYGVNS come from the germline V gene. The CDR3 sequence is CASSGPARGNTIYF. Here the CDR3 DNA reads TGTGCCAGCAGTGGACCGGCGAGGGGAAACACCATATATTTT.

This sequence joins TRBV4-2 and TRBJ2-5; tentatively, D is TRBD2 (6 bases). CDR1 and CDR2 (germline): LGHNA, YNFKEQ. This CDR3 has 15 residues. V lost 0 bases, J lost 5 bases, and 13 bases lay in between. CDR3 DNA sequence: TGTGCCAGCAGCCAAGAAGCAGGGCTAGCGGAGACCCAGTACTTC. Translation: CASSQEAGLAETQYF.

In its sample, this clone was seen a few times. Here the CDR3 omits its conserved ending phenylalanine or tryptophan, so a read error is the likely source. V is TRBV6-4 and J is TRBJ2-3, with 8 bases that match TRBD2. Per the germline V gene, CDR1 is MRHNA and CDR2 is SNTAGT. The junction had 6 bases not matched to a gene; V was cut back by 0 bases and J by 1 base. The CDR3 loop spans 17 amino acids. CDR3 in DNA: TGTGCCAGCAGTGACTCAGCCAGCGGGAGTGGCACAGATACGCAGTATGTT. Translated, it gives CASSDSASGSGTDTQYV.

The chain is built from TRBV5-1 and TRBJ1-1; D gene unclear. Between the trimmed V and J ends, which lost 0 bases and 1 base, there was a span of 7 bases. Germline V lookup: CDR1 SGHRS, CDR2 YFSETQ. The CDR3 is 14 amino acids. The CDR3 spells CASSLESGNTEAFF. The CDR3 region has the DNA TGCGCCAGCAGCTTGGAGAGTGGGAACACTGAAGCTTTCTTT.

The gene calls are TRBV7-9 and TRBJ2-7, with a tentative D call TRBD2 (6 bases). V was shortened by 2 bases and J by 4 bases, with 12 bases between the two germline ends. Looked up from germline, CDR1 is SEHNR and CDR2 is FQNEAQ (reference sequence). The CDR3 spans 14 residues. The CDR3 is CASSLNGGRYEQYF. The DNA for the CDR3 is TGTGCCAGCAGCTTAAACGGAGGGCGATACGAGCAGTACTTC.

The CDR3 region has the DNA TGTGCCAGCAGCGTCCCGACTAGCATACAGAGGAACAATGAGCAGTTCTTC. Translation: CASSVPTSIQRNNEQFF. J is TRBJ2-1 and V is TRBV9; 7 positions agree with TRBD2. There are 17 residues in the CDR3. J gave up 5 bases and V 2 bases, and 13 bases lay outside the gene matches. Germline V gene data show CDR1 as SGDLS and CDR2 as YYNGEE.

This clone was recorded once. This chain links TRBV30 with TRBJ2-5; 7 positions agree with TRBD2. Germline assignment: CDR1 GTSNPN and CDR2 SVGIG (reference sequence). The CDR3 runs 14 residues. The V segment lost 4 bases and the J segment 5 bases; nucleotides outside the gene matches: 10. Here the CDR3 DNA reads TGTGCCTGGACGCGCGGGGCGGGAGCGGAGACCCAGTACTTC. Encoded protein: CAWTRGAGAETQYF.